The clone carrying this T cell receptor beta chain was detected many times. The data derive from a study of CD8 T cells in ankylosing spondylitis. The CDR3 sequence is 13 residues long. V lost 4 bases to trimming and J lost 5 bases, with 8 bases between them. The germline gives CDR1 SEHNR, CDR2 FQNEAQ (reference sequence). MiXCR, run by TCRdb on the 5' RACE reads, gives a single entry per CDR3 protein. Among about 130,000 distinct CDR3 sequences listed, 5.5% to 7.5% were seen once. The sequencing input was blood, either unsorted or a sorted T cell fraction (not recorded which). This chain joins TRBV7-9 and TRBJ2-2; D is unresolved. The source is a female donor with ankylosing spondylitis or in good health (not recorded which). CDR3 sequence reads: CASSYKGTGELFF. CDR3 in DNA: TGTGCCAGCAGCTATAAAGGGACCGGGGAGCTGTTTTTT.